This entry describes one T cell receptor beta chain. As yet, its antigen is unknown. Amplification used 60 Vbeta primers and 13 Jbeta primers. TCRdb's copy holds only in-frame clones and misses some; the assay was immunoSEQ multiplex PCR. The sample yields about 170,000 clones, around 80% seen once. The length of the CDR3 is 16 residues. Germline assignment: CDR1 ENHRY and CDR2 SYGVKD. The ends were cut back, 6 bases at V and 5 bases at J, with 19 bases in the middle. The source of the sample is a study of cytomegalovirus exposure and HLA in healthy donors. Findings of the study overall: The authors listed 150 to 200 TCR beta chains as cytomegalovirus-associated. Relative to the roughly 690-donor mean, N-insertions were reportedly fewer in an Asian-associated ancestry cluster in a later analysis. V- and J-gene trimming in TCR beta was tied to a missense DCLRE1C variant by an analysis performed later.

The chain has TRBV10-3 and TRBJ1-4; tentative D call: TRBD1 (5 bases). What was sequenced was PBMCs. The receptor comes from a woman aged 50 to 60 in good health and CMV-seropositive. The CDR3 region has the DNA TGTGCCATCAGCCCACTCTTATGGACACGGAATGAAAAACTGTTTTTT. Amino acid sequence: CAISPLLWTRNEKLFF.